The 22 T cell receptor beta chains below come from one sample, sequenced in a study of T cell repertoires in cytomegalovirus infection. TCRdb recomputed calls from the reads with MiXCR, one row per CDR3 protein. The sample lists about 570,000 distinct CDR3 sequences, 35% to 50% seen once, with more than 40% in the top ten. Antigens of these TCRs are unknown. Sequencing used cultured PBMCs, obtained from culture after CMV antigen stimulation. All receptors come from a human donor in good health (CMV status not recorded). Some clones in this sample may be carry-over from other donors' samples.

The V call is TRBV7-2, the J call TRBJ2-1; 15 bases map to TRBD2. This CDR3 spans 19 amino acids. The V gene's germline CDR1 is SGHTA and CDR2 FQGNSA. J gave up 8 bases and V 5 bases, and 16 bases lay outside the gene matches. CDR3 residues: CASSSGLAGGYFTPDEQFF. In DNA, the CDR3 is TGTGCCAGCAGCAGCGGACTAGCGGGAGGGTACTTCACCCCGGATGAGCAGTTCTTC.

This clonotype was picked up a small number of times. The V and J genes are TRBV4-1 and TRBJ2-5; a possible D gene is TRBD2 (6 bases). V gave up 3 bases and J gave up 2 bases, with 16 bases separating them. The CDR3 consists of 16 residues. Germline CDR1 reads MGHRA; CDR2 reads YSYEKL. In DNA, the CDR3 is TGCGCCAGCAGCCATTCGACGGGACTCTTACAAGAGACCCAGTACTTC. It specifies CASSHSTGLLQETQYF.

This clonotype was detected a few times. V is TRBV14 and J is TRBJ1-1; D possibly corresponds to TRBD1 (5 bases). This CDR3 spans 14 amino acids. CDR1 and CDR2 from the germline V gene are SGHDN and FVKESK. V was pared by 3 bases and J by 0 bases, with 8 bases between. CDR3 residues: CASSHGDLNTEAFF. In DNA, the CDR3 is TGTGCCAGCAGCCATGGGGACTTGAACACTGAAGCTTTCTTT.

Only a few counts were recorded for this clonotype. The V gene is TRBV28, the J gene TRBJ1-3, with D maybe TRBD1 (5 bases). Germline CDR1 reads MDHEN; CDR2 reads SYDVKM. Trimming removed 11 bases at V and 1 base at J, with 12 bases between. The CDR3 spans 13 residues. Here the CDR3 DNA reads TGTGCCTCAAGGGGCAGTTCTGGAAACACCATATATTTT. As protein: CASRGSSGNTIYF. The entire variable domain, with the rest obtained from reference TRBV28 and TRBJ1-3, is as follows: DVKVTQSSRYLVKRTGEKVFLECVQDMDHENMFWYRQDPGLGLRLIYFSYDVKMKEKGDIPEGYSVSREKKERFSLILESASTNQTSMYLCASRGSSGNTIYFGEGSWLTVV.

The rearrangement links TRBV7-2 to TRBJ2-3; 8 bases line up with TRBD2. V lost 5 bases to trimming and J lost 10 bases; unmatched junction nucleotides: 5. The CDR3 sequence is 12 residues long. The germline gives CDR1 SGHTA, CDR2 FQGNSA. For the CDR3, the DNA is TGTGCCAGCAGCACCCAGCGGGGGCCGCAGTATTTT. Its translation: CASSTQRGPQYF.

V and J are TRBV7-2 and TRBJ2-7; D is undetermined. Between the trimmed V and J ends, which lost 9 bases and 3 bases, there was a span of 9 bases. The CDR3 loop spans 11 amino acids. Germline CDR1 is SGHTA and CDR2 is FQGNSA. The CDR3 sequence is CASKRSYEQYF. The CDR3 nucleotides are TGTGCCAGTAAACGGAGCTACGAGCAGTACTTC.

This clonotype was observed a handful of times. The chain carries TRBV7-2 and TRBJ2-5; 9 bases agree with TRBD1. This CDR3 has 16 amino acids. The V and J ends lost 5 bases and 5 bases, in that order; junction bases with no gene match: 12. Germline loops: CDR1 SGHTA, CDR2 FQGNSA. This CDR3 is CASSTRDRAFGETQYF. DNA for the CDR3: TGTGCCAGCAGCACTAGGGACAGGGCGTTTGGCGAGACCCAGTACTTC.

V and J are TRBV27 and TRBJ1-5; D is unclear. The germline gives CDR1 MNHEY, CDR2 SMNVEV (reference sequence). Trimming removed 5 bases from V and 9 bases from J, with 14 bases in between. This CDR3 is 13 amino acids long. CDR3 region: CASSNLGLGPQHF. In nucleotides, the CDR3 is TGTGCCAGCAGTAACCTTGGGCTTGGGCCCCAGCATTTT.

The chain has TRBV7-2 and TRBJ2-1; no clear D gene. This CDR3 is built from 14 residues. V was pared by 0 bases and J by 3 bases, with 6 bases between. CDR1 is SGHTA and CDR2 is FQGNSA in the germline V gene. In DNA, the CDR3 is TGTGCCAGCAGCTTAGCATCAGACTACAATGAGCAGTTCTTC. Its protein product is CASSLASDYNEQFF.

The gene calls are TRBV10-2 and TRBJ2-3; 9 bases are shared with TRBD1. CDR3 size: 14 residues. V dropped 4 bases and J dropped 11; count of bases not matched to a gene: 10. Germline V CDR1 and CDR2: WSHSY, SAAADI. The CDR3 reads CASSGYRGPLGQYF. The CDR3 DNA reads as TGCGCCAGCAGTGGATACAGGGGGCCCCTTGGGCAGTATTTT.

V and J are TRBV6-6 and TRBJ2-2; 7 bases match TRBD1. J gave up 1 base and V 5 bases, and 4 bases lay outside the gene matches. This CDR3 has 15 residues. CDR1 is MNHNY, CDR2 SVGAGI, per germline (reference sequence). This CDR3 reads CASSGWTGNTGELFF. The CDR3 coding sequence is TGTGCCAGCAGTGGCTGGACAGGGAACACCGGGGAGCTGTTTTTT.

The chain recombines TRBV11-2 with TRBJ2-3, with D perhaps matching TRBD2 (5 bases). Germline CDR1 SGHAT, CDR2 FQNNGV. This CDR3 is 12 amino acids long. V was cut by 5 bases and J by 7 bases, with 10 bases left in between. CDR3 amino acids: CASSHGLNTQYF. The CDR3 DNA follows: TGTGCCAGCAGCCACGGACTGAATACGCAGTATTTT. Using reference TRBV11-2 and TRBJ2-3 for the parts outside the CDR3, the full variable domain is EAGVAQSPRYKIIEKRQSVAFWCNPISGHATLYWYQQILGQGPKLLIQFQNNGVVDDSQLPKDRFSAERLKGVDSTLKIQPAKLEDSAVYLCASSHGLNTQYFGPGTRLTVL.

The CDR3 spells CASSYSKLVGVDEQFF. The CDR3 region has the DNA TGTGCCAGCAGTTACTCTAAATTGGTCGGTGTCGATGAGCAGTTCTTC. V usage is TRBV6-2 or TRBV6-3 and J usage is TRBJ2-1; D gene unclear. CDR1 is MNHEY and CDR2 is SVGEGT in the germline V gene. Trimming removed 0 bases from V and 8 bases from J, with 17 bases in between. CDR3 length equals 16 residues.

The chain joins TRBV7-2 to TRBJ2-7; D is ambiguous. Germline V gene lookup returns CDR1 SGHTA and CDR2 FQGNSA. This CDR3 comprises 14 residues. V was shortened by 4 bases and J by 6 bases, with 16 bases between the two germline ends. The CDR3 sequence is CASSSRLSGGEQYF. The DNA of the CDR3 is TGTGCCAGCAGCTCTCGTCTGTCTGGCGGCGAGCAGTACTTC.

The gene calls are TRBV7-2 and TRBJ2-2; TRBD2 aligns across 8 bases. Germline assignment: CDR1 SGHTA and CDR2 FQGNSA. There are 17 residues in the CDR3. The J segment lost 3 bases and the V segment lost 4 bases, leaving 10 bases of the junction unmatched. This CDR3 reads CASSSPPGLDYTGELFF. DNA for the CDR3: TGTGCCAGCAGCTCACCCCCGGGACTAGATTACACCGGGGAGCTGTTTTTT.

The genes are TRBV14 and TRBJ2-5; D perhaps matches TRBD2 (5 bases). CDR3 length equals 12 residues. Germline V gives CDR1 SGHDN, CDR2 FVKESK. Trimming pared 1 base from V and 6 bases from J, leaving 6 bases between. DNA for the CDR3: TGTGCCAGCAGCCAAGCGGGAAAGACCCAGTACTTC. This codes for CASSQAGKTQYF.

J is TRBJ2-1 and V is TRBV20-1, with a possible D match to TRBD2 (5 bases). V was clipped by 0 bases and J by 0 bases, with 12 bases between them. The CDR3 sequence is 16 residues long. The germline V gene has CDR1 DFQATT and CDR2 SNEGSKA (reference sequence). CDR3 sequence: CSARDPTGSSYNEQFF. In DNA, the CDR3 is TGCAGTGCTAGAGACCCCACGGGGAGCTCCTACAATGAGCAGTTCTTC.

The rearrangement links TRBV19 to TRBJ2-7, with D perhaps being TRBD1 or TRBD2 (5 bases each). With 5 bases removed from V and 7 bases from J, the gap between germline ends came to 15 bases. CDR3 size: 13 residues. The germline V gene encodes CDR1 LNHDA and CDR2 SQIVND (reference sequence). CDR3 loop: CASSGTAESEQYF. The CDR3 DNA sequence: TGTGCCAGTAGTGGGACCGCCGAATCGGAGCAGTACTTC. The whole variable domain, filled in from reference TRBV19 and TRBJ2-7, reads DGGITQSPKYLFRKEGQNVTLSCEQNLNHDAMYWYRQDPGQGLRLIYYSQIVNDFQKGDIAEGYSVSREKKESFPLTVTSAQKNPTAFYLCASSGTAESEQYFGPGTRLTVT.

This clonotype has at least ten counts. This chain's CDR3 is CASSLDRSPMGEQYF. In DNA form, the CDR3 reads TGTGCCAGCAGCTTAGACAGGTCGCCGATGGGGGAGCAGTACTTC. The chain recombines TRBV7-2 with TRBJ2-7, with D possibly TRBD1 on 5 matching bases. Germline loops: CDR1 SGHTA, CDR2 FQGNSA. Deletions cut 1 base from V and 7 bases from J, with 17 bases between. There are 15 residues in the CDR3.

CDR3: CASSYPTNPNYEQYF. DNA for the CDR3: TGTGCCAGCAGTTACCCCACCAACCCAAACTACGAGCAGTACTTC. The V call is TRBV6-2 or TRBV6-3, the J call TRBJ2-7; the D is unclear. V was pared by 2 bases and J by 3 bases, with 14 bases between. Germline CDR1 reads MNHEY; CDR2 reads SVGEGT. This CDR3 has 15 residues.

The table lists this clonotype with a count of one. Here the CDR3 reads CAISESMAGGRGYTF. In nucleotides, the CDR3 is TGTGCCATCAGTGAGTCCATGGCCGGGGGCCGTGGCTACACCTTC. V is TRBV10-3 and J is TRBJ1-2; D is perhaps TRBD1 (6 bases). V was pared by 0 bases and J by 7 bases, with 15 bases between. From germline, CDR1 is ENHRY and CDR2 SYGVKD. The CDR3 contains 15 residues.

This chain joins TRBV7-8 and TRBJ1-5; D call uncertain. This CDR3 region has 12 residues. The germline V and J ends were trimmed by 5 bases and 7 bases, with 9 bases remaining between them. Germline CDR1 SGHVS, CDR2 FQNEAQ. CDR3 coding DNA: TGTGCCAGCAGCCGATCCGCCCAGCCCCAGCATTTT. Protein sequence: CASSRSAQPQHF.